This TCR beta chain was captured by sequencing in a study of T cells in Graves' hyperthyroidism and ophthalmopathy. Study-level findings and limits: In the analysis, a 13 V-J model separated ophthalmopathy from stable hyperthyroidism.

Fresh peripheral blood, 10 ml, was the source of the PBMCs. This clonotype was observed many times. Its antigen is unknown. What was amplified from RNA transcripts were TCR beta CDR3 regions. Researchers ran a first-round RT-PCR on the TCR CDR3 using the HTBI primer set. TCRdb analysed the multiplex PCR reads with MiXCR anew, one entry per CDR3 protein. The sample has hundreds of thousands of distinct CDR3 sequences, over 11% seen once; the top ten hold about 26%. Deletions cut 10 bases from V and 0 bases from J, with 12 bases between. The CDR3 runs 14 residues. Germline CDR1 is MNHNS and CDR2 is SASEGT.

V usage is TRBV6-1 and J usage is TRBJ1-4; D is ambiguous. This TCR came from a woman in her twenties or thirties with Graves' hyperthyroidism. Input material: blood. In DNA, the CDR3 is TGTGCCATCGGAACTTCCTCAACTAATGAAAAACTGTTTTTT. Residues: CAIGTSSTNEKLFF.